This is a list of T cell receptor beta chains from one sample in a study of cytomegalovirus exposure and HLA in healthy donors. The protocol was immunoSEQ multiplex PCR, while the TCRdb copy is restricted to in-frame clones and leaves out a portion. The repertoire includes some 100,000 clones, under 80% of them detected once, and 4% sits in the top ten. The sample taken for sequencing was PBMCs. These receptor sequences come from a woman in her forties or fifties in good health and CMV-seropositive. Each CDR3 is given with its conserved first and last residue. The D gene is left open where the match is weak. Some rows have no size entry. The others give once, few or many, or a class for an expanded clone.

j_call clone_size d_call v_call cdr3_aa cdr3_nt
TRBJ2-3 NA NA TRBV5-6 CASSYGSSTDTQYF TGTGCCAGCAGCTACGGGAGTTCCACAGATACGCAGTATTTT
TRBJ1-1 NA NA TRBV4-2 CASSQDGLRRTEAFF TGTGCCAGCAGCCAAGATGGGCTCAGGCGCACTGAAGCTTTCTTT
TRBJ1-2 NA NA TRBV30 CAWYTANYGYTF TGTGCCTGGTACACAGCAAATTATGGCTACACCTTC
TRBJ2-1 NA TRBD1 TRBV19 CASSIAGTAYNEQFF TGTGCCAGTAGTATAGCCGGGACAGCGTACAATGAGCAGTTCTTC
TRBJ2-1 few TRBD2 TRBV11-2 CASSLVGGRLAGVNEQFF TGTGCCAGCAGCTTAGTAGGGGGGCGACTAGCGGGGGTCAATGAGCAGTTCTTC
TRBJ1-3 NA TRBD1 TRBV29-1 CSVPGTGASGNTIYF TGCAGCGTTCCCGGGACAGGGGCGTCCGGAAACACCATATATTTT
TRBJ1-2 NA NA TRBV5-1 CASSPVRNYGYTF TGCGCCAGCAGCCCCGTCCGTAACTATGGCTACACCTTC
TRBJ2-5 NA TRBD2 TRBV5-4 CASSLTSGKETQYF TGTGCCAGCAGCTTGACTAGCGGAAAAGAGACCCAGTACTTC
TRBJ1-5 NA TRBD1 TRBV5-8 CASSFGQGSQPQHF TGTGCCAGCAGCTTTGGACAGGGAAGTCAGCCCCAGCATTTT
TRBJ2-2 few NA TRBV7-9 CASSSYGQPNTGELFF TGTGCCAGCAGCTCCTATGGACAGCCGAACACCGGGGAGCTGTTTTTT
TRBJ2-7 NA TRBD1 TRBV27 CASSLRGQGGSYEQYF TGTGCCAGCAGTTTACGAGGACAGGGGGGCTCCTACGAGCAGTACTTC
TRBJ2-1 NA NA TRBV1 CTSSQAIRGVPLYYNEQFF TGCACCAGCAGCCAAGCCATAAGAGGCGTACCTCTTTACTACAATGAGCAGTTCTTC
TRBJ1-1 few NA TRBV30 CAWSPGGRGATEAFF TGTGCCTGGAGCCCTGGAGGGAGGGGGGCCACTGAAGCTTTCTTT
TRBJ2-7 few NA TRBV6-6 CASSYSHEADEQYF TGTGCCAGCAGTTACTCGCATGAGGCAGACGAGCAGTACTTC
TRBJ2-1 NA NA TRBV25-1 CASSEWTRDNEQFF TGTGCCAGCAGTGAATGGACCAGGGACAATGAGCAGTTCTTC
TRBJ2-7 few TRBD2 TRBV18 CASSPGVAGHYEQYF TGTGCCAGCTCACCAGGAGTAGCGGGACACTACGAGCAGTACTTC
TRBJ1-1 once TRBD1 TRBV29-1 CSVSTGADTEAFF TGCAGCGTGTCGACAGGGGCTGACACTGAAGCTTTCTTT
TRBJ2-3 NA TRBD1 TRBV2 CASHLDRGVFDTQYF TGTGCAAGCCACCTCGACAGGGGTGTGTTTGATACGCAGTATTTT
TRBJ2-1 NA NA TRBV11-2 CASSHPWAGSNEQFF TGTGCCAGCAGCCACCCCTGGGCGGGGTCCAATGAGCAGTTCTTC
TRBJ1-2 NA TRBD1 TRBV2 CASSGQVSNYGYTF TGTGCCAGCAGCGGACAGGTTTCTAACTATGGCTACACCTTC
TRBJ1-1 NA TRBD1 TRBV9 CASSATRQGSANTEAFF TGTGCCAGCAGCGCCACCCGACAGGGGTCTGCGAACACTGAAGCTTTCTTT
TRBJ2-2 few NA TRBV5-1 CASRPTGKRVSTGELFF TGCGCCAGCAGACCCACAGGGAAACGTGTCAGCACCGGGGAGCTGTTTTTT
TRBJ2-7 NA NA TRBV25-1 CASTGGGTYEQYF TGTGCCAGCACGGGCGGAGGGACCTACGAGCAGTACTTC
TRBJ1-2 NA TRBD1 TRBV30 CAWRQGQGDGYGYTF TGTGCCTGGAGACAGGGACAGGGGGACGGCTATGGCTACACCTTC
TRBJ2-7 few TRBD1 TRBV7-2 CASSPAGTGASYEQYF TGTGCCAGCAGCCCAGCCGGGACAGGGGCCTCCTACGAGCAGTACTTC
TRBJ1-2 NA NA TRBV5-1 CASSLGAGRAYTF TGCGCCAGCAGCTTGGGGGCAGGGAGGGCCTACACCTTC
TRBJ1-1 NA NA TRBV11-2 CASSLKRGGTEAFF TGTGCCAGCAGCTTAAAGAGGGGGGGCACTGAAGCTTTCTTT
TRBJ2-7 NA TRBD1 TRBV5-1 CASSLGQGALSYEQYF TGCGCCAGCAGCTTGGGACAGGGGGCCCTCTCCTACGAGCAGTACTTC
TRBJ1-6 NA TRBD1 TRBV2 CASNLGGTENSPLHF TGTGCCAGCAATCTGGGCGGGACAGAAAATTCACCCCTCCACTTT
TRBJ2-4 NA NA TRBV9 CASSSVGGVENIQYF TGTGCCAGCAGCTCAGTAGGCGGCGTGGAAAACATTCAGTACTTC
TRBJ1-2 NA NA TRBV6-6 CASRDGGAVSYGYTF TGTGCCAGCAGGGACGGGGGGGCTGTTAGCTATGGCTACACCTTC
TRBJ2-2 NA TRBD2 TRBV7-3 CASSLNSGSAGELFF TGTGCCAGCAGCTTAAACAGCGGGAGTGCCGGGGAGCTGTTTTTT
TRBJ1-1 NA NA TRBV4-1 CASSRNQGSTEAFF TGCGCCAGCAGCCGAAACCAGGGAAGCACTGAAGCTTTCTTT
TRBJ1-3 NA NA TRBV6-1 CASSEQGHSGNTIYF TGTGCCAGCAGTGAACAGGGGCACTCTGGAAACACCATATATTTT
TRBJ2-1 NA NA TRBV5-1 CASSGTSSYNEQFF TGCGCCAGCAGCGGGACTTCTTCCTACAATGAGCAGTTCTTC
TRBJ1-4 NA NA TRBV9 CASSGVNEKLFF TGTGCCAGCAGCGGAGTTAATGAAAAACTGTTTTTT
TRBJ2-7 NA NA TRBV5-4 CASSLDFLRRGEQYF TGTGCCAGCAGTTTAGACTTCCTCCGTCGAGGCGAGCAGTACTTC
TRBJ2-2 few NA TRBV18 CASSPGGASSGELFF TGTGCCAGCTCACCAGGGGGCGCCAGTTCCGGGGAGCTGTTTTTT
TRBJ1-2 NA TRBD1 TRBV5-1 CASSRDRVNYGYTF TGCGCCAGCAGCCGTGACAGGGTTAACTATGGCTACACCTTC
TRBJ1-1 few TRBD1 TRBV6-6 CASSYYRGRAEAFF TGTGCCAGCAGTTACTACAGGGGGCGGGCTGAAGCTTTCTTT
TRBJ1-6 NA NA TRBV6-1 CASSQGPYNSPLHF TGTGCCAGCAGCCAGGGCCCCTATAATTCACCCCTCCACTTT